This T cell receptor beta chain stems from a study of PD-L1 blockade in urothelial cancer. Turning to the study itself: Blood drawn 3 weeks (second dose) and 6 weeks after treatment start was analyzed.

The germline V and J ends were trimmed by 4 bases and 9 bases, with 22 bases remaining between them. Germline-derived CDR1 and CDR2 are SQVTM and ANQGSEA. The CDR3 spans 15 residues. Time point specified: peripheral blood 6 weeks after treatment start. Per-patient samples, pretreatment and on-treatment, numbered 1 to 8. Sequencing used immunoSEQ multiplex PCR; TCRdb keeps in-frame clones, though not all of them. The data show roughly 120,000 clones, approximately 90% seen once. The J gene is TRBJ2-4, the V gene TRBV29-1; tentatively, D is TRBD2 (6 bases). The sample consisted of PBMCs, taken around atezolizumab (anti-PD-L1) treatment. The source is a man in his 60s with urothelial cancer. CDR3 amino acids: CSVVSLGGTLGIQYF. CDR3 DNA: TGCAGCGTTGTATCCCTTGGGGGGACTTTAGGCATTCAGTACTTC.